Following are 18 T cell receptor beta chains from one sample sequenced in a study of PD-1 blockade in classical Hodgkin lymphoma. The data were produced by immunoSEQ multiplex PCR, yet TCRdb's version contains in-frame clones alone and is incomplete. The data show 50,000 or so clones, nearly 90% seen once. Time point specified: cycle 4 day 1 (C4D1), after more than five weeks of nivolumab. The patients all showed relapse after autologous stem cell transplantation, while their brentuximab vedotin exposure varied. Sequencing used peripheral blood mononuclear cells (PBMCs), obtained before the fourth cycle of nivolumab. The receptors were sampled from a human donor with classical Hodgkin lymphoma.

The chain is built from TRBV11-1 and TRBJ2-3; the D gene is possibly TRBD2 (6 bases). There are 15 residues in the CDR3. The germline V gene has CDR1 SGHAT and CDR2 FQDESV (reference sequence). Between the trimmed V and J ends, which lost 8 bases and 6 bases, there was a span of 21 bases. CDR3 residues: CASGPLASLFDTQYF. CDR3 DNA: TGTGCCAGCGGCCCCCTAGCGTCCCTTTTTGATACGCAGTATTTT. Drawing the rest from reference TRBV11-1 and TRBJ2-3, the complete variable domain is EAEVAQSPRYKITEKSQAVAFWCDPISGHATLYWYRQILGQGPELLVQFQDESVVDDSQLPKDRFSAERLKGVDSTLKIQPAELGDSAMYLCASGPLASLFDTQYFGPGTRLTVL.

The J gene is TRBJ1-1, the V gene TRBV21-1. TRBV21-1 is an annotated pseudogene. CDR3 length equals 14 residues. The CDR3 sequence is CASASAGAGTEAFF. In DNA form, the CDR3 reads TGTGCCAGCGCCTCGGCGGGGGCGGGCACTGAAGCTTTCTTT.

This chain links TRBV5-1 with TRBJ2-2, with 9 bases matching TRBD2. CDR1 and CDR2 from the germline V gene are SGHRS and YFSETQ. V trimming: 0 bases; J trimming: 3 bases; junction bases outside the gene matches: 3. CDR3 size: 16 residues. This CDR3 is CASSLGLAVYTGELFF. CDR3 DNA: TGCGCCAGCAGCTTGGGACTAGCGGTATACACCGGGGAGCTGTTTTTT.

The chain carries TRBV5-1 and TRBJ1-2; 7 bases fit TRBD1. The CDR3 has 16 residues. CDR1 is SGHRS and CDR2 is YFSETQ in the germline V gene. V lost 0 bases to trimming and J lost 7 bases; unmatched junction nucleotides: 12. This CDR3 reads CASSLGLQGRSRGYTF. In nucleotides, the CDR3 is TGCGCCAGCAGCTTGGGGTTACAGGGGAGGTCGCGTGGCTACACCTTC.

The rearrangement links TRBV9 to TRBJ2-1; D is perhaps TRBD2 (6 bases). Germline V CDR1 and CDR2: SGDLS, YYNGEE. The CDR3 contains 17 residues. V was cut by 0 bases and J by 3 bases, with 16 bases left in between. CDR3 residues: CASSVDGNSGLYNEQFF. CDR3 coding DNA: TGTGCCAGCAGCGTAGACGGGAATAGCGGCCTCTACAATGAGCAGTTCTTC.

This clone was recorded only once. The genes are TRBV25-1 and TRBJ2-5, with D maybe TRBD2 (5 bases). The CDR3 contains 15 residues. Trimming took 3 bases from V and 4 from J, leaving 15 bases between them. Germline CDR1 is MGHDK and CDR2 is SYGVNS. The CDR3 nucleotides are TGTGCCAGCAGTGATCGGGGTGTCGGGGTAGAGACCCAGTACTTC. It codes for CASSDRGVGVETQYF.

This chain uses TRBV14 with TRBJ1-2; 8 bases are a match to TRBD1. The trim removed 6 bases at V and 8 bases at J, leaving 8 bases unmatched. Germline CDR1 reads SGHDN; CDR2 reads FVKESK. This CDR3 comprises 13 residues. CDR3 sequence reads: CASRPQGAGGYTF. CDR3 coding DNA: TGTGCCAGCAGACCCCAGGGGGCAGGAGGCTACACCTTC. Based on the CDR3 plus reference TRBV14 and TRBJ1-2, the full variable domain is EAGVTQFPSHSVIEKGQTVTLRCDPISGHDNLYWYRRVMGKEIKFLLHFVKESKQDESGMPNNRFLAERTGGTYSTLKVQPAELEDSGVYFCASRPQGAGGYTFGSGTRLTVV.

This sequence joins TRBV2 and TRBJ2-1; no firm D call. The CDR3 loop spans 12 amino acids. The germline V and J ends were trimmed by 6 bases and 7 bases, with 10 bases remaining between them. The germline gives CDR1 SNHLY, CDR2 FYNNEI. The CDR3 bases are TGTGCCAGCAGGCCCCTCGGGAATGAGCAGTTCTTC. Encoded protein: CASRPLGNEQFF.

Points on this clone: The conserved closing phenylalanine or tryptophan is absent in this CDR3, likely reflecting a read error. The limits of the CDR3 on the DNA are not certain, so only TCRdb's listed CDR3 is given. The V gene is TRBV18, the J gene TRBJ1-2. Per germline, CDR1 KGHSH and CDR2 LQKENI. 12 amino acids form the CDR3, both terminal residues included. CDR3: CASSLRDGHVTL.

The V call is TRBV14, the J call TRBJ2-7, with unresolved D. The V gene's germline CDR1 is SGHDN and CDR2 FVKESK. V lost 5 bases to trimming and J lost 3 bases, with 8 bases between them. CDR3 size: 12 residues. The CDR3 coding sequence is TGTGCCAGCAGCTCGGACCACTACGAGCAGTACTTC. Encoded protein: CASSSDHYEQYF.

The chain has TRBV7-8 and TRBJ2-1, with 13 positions matching TRBD2. The germline V gene has CDR1 SGHVS and CDR2 FQNEAQ. With V trimmed by 4 bases and J by 7 bases, 7 bases remained unmatched. CDR3 length: 16 amino acids. Here the CDR3 DNA reads TGTGCCAGCAGCTCGCCGACTAGCGGGGGGACAAATGAGCAGTTCTTC. It yields the protein CASSSPTSGGTNEQFF.

Written as DNA, the CDR3 is TGTGCCAGCAGGACTCAGGATCAGCCCCAGCATTTT. This translates into CASRTQDQPQHF. V and J are TRBV6-6 and TRBJ1-5; D is unresolved. V was cut by 6 bases and J by 5 bases, with 8 bases left in between. The germline gives CDR1 MNHNY, CDR2 SVGAGI (reference sequence). The CDR3 runs to 12 residues.

The chain employs TRBV9 and TRBJ1-4; a weak D match, TRBD1 (6 bases). Germline loops: CDR1 SGDLS, CDR2 YYNGEE. The V and J ends lost 5 bases and 8 bases respectively, with 16 bases between them. This CDR3 is built from 14 residues. The CDR3, as DNA: TGTGCCAGCAGTACCCAGGGGCTGGCCGAAAAACTGTTTTTT. As protein: CASSTQGLAEKLFF.

The chain uses TRBV18 and TRBJ2-3; 8 positions match TRBD1. Unmatched junction bases numbered 12, after V lost 8 bases and J lost 5 bases. Germline CDR1 and CDR2: KGHSH and LQKENI. This CDR3 is 15 amino acids long. The CDR3 sequence: CASAWTGIIQDTQYF. The CDR3 nucleotides are TGTGCCAGCGCGTGGACAGGGATAATTCAAGATACGCAGTATTTT.

The CDR3 DNA reads as TGTGCCAGCAGCCAAGTATTGGCGGGAGTAGAAACAGATACGCAGTATTTT. It specifies CASSQVLAGVETDTQYF. The rearrangement joins TRBV4-2 to TRBJ2-3, with 7 bases matching TRBD2. The V and J ends lost 1 base and 3 bases, in that order; junction bases with no gene match: 10. Germline assignment: CDR1 LGHNA and CDR2 YNFKEQ. This CDR3 has 17 amino acids.

V usage is TRBV7-9 and J usage is TRBJ1-4; possible D gene TRBD1, 5 bases. This CDR3 is 17 amino acids long. Germline-derived CDR1 and CDR2 are SEHNR and FQNEAQ (reference sequence). Trimming cost V 5 bases and J 2 bases, with 18 bases left between them. The CDR3 is CASSPVLRDLTNEKLFF. The CDR3 DNA is TGTGCCAGCAGCCCCGTCCTCCGGGACTTGACTAATGAAAAACTGTTTTTT.

This clone has a single count. V is TRBV10-2 and J is TRBJ1-5, with 9 bases fitting TRBD1. V lost 9 bases to trimming and J lost 3 bases; unmatched junction nucleotides: 12. Per germline, CDR1 WSHSY and CDR2 SAAADI. The CDR3 length is 16 residues. The CDR3 DNA reads TGCGCCAGTGGGCAGCCGGGACAGGGTAACAATCAGCCCCAGCATTTT. Protein product: CASGQPGQGNNQPQHF.

J is TRBJ2-5 and V is TRBV28; 9 positions match TRBD2. Germline lookup yields CDR1 MDHEN and CDR2 SYDVKM. V shed 8 bases, J shed 3 bases, and the junction held 10 bases outside the gene matches. The CDR3 is 15 amino acids. The CDR3 sequence is CASGKNRLAEETQYF. The CDR3 coding sequence is TGTGCCAGCGGGAAGAACAGACTAGCGGAAGAGACCCAGTACTTC.